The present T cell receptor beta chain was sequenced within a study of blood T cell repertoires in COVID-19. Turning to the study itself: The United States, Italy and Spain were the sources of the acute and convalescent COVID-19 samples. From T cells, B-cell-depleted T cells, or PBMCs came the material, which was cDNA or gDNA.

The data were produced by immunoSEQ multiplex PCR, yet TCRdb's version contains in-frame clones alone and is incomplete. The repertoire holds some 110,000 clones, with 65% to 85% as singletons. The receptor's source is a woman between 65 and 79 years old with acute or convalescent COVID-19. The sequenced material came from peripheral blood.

The CDR3 loop is CASSFQGLGNQPQHF. CDR3 nucleotide sequence: TGCGCCAGCAGCTTTCAGGGTCTCGGCAATCAGCCCCAGCATTTT. The chain has TRBV5-1 and TRBJ1-5; maybe TRBD1 (5 bases). Between the trimmed V and J ends, which lost 2 bases and 2 bases, there was a span of 11 bases. Germline CDR1 SGHRS, CDR2 YFSETQ. This CDR3 spans 15 amino acids.